This passage covers 10 T cell receptor beta chains from one sample sequenced in a study of cytotoxic CD8 clonotypes in ibrutinib-treated CLL. Only in-frame clones appear in the TCRdb table, and some are missing; sequencing was by immunoSEQ multiplex PCR. The sample holds 110,000 to 150,000 clones, roughly 83% seen once. The material sequenced was PBMCs, taken after 12 months of ibrutinib treatment. The receptors stem from a human donor with chronic lymphocytic leukemia.

A word on this clone: This sample also contains other DNA sequences that code for the same CDR3. The genes are TRBV5-4 and TRBJ2-7; possibly TRBD2 for D (5 bases). The CDR3 is made up of 12 amino acids. CDR1 SGHNT and CDR2 YYREEE come from the germline V gene (reference sequence). V gave up 4 bases and J gave up 0 bases, with 5 bases separating them. Here the CDR3 reads CASSRDSYEQYF. The CDR3 DNA reads as TGTGCCAGCAGCCGGGACTCCTACGAGCAGTACTTC.

This chain links TRBV4-3 with TRBJ2-1; tentatively, D is TRBD2 (6 bases). V lost 5 bases and J 0 bases, leaving 14 bases between the germline ends. The CDR3 totals 16 residues. Germline CDR1 and CDR2: LGHNA and YSLEER. The CDR3 region has the DNA TGCGCCAGCAGCGTAATAGCGGATGGCTCCTACAATGAGCAGTTCTTC. This encodes CASSVIADGSYNEQFF.

The chain has TRBV30 and TRBJ2-7, with TRBD2 identical over 10 bases. The germline V gene has CDR1 GTSNPN and CDR2 SVGIG (reference sequence). This CDR3 comprises 15 residues. J was trimmed by 4 bases and V by 0 bases; bases with no gene match: 6. CDR3 nucleotides: TGTGCCTGGAGTGTAAGCGGGAGGGCCCAGTACGAGCAGTACTTC. Residues: CAWSVSGRAQYEQYF.

The chain uses TRBV11-1 and TRBJ2-7, with TRBD2 matching 10 bases. This CDR3 has 15 amino acids. Germline lookup yields CDR1 SGHAT and CDR2 FQDESV (reference sequence). The V gene end was trimmed by 1 base and the J gene end by 5 bases; junction bases not matched to a gene: 5. As DNA, the CDR3 is TGTGCCAGCAGCTTAGTGCTAGCGGGAGAGGACGAGCAGTACTTC. Its translation: CASSLVLAGEDEQYF.

The chain carries TRBV2 and TRBJ2-7; 7 bases align to TRBD1. The J segment lost 3 bases and the V segment lost 5 bases, leaving 13 bases of the junction unmatched. The CDR3 totals 16 residues. Germline CDR1 and CDR2: SNHLY and FYNNEI. The CDR3 region is CASSWPSTGSFYEQYF. CDR3 DNA sequence: TGTGCCAGCAGTTGGCCCTCGACAGGGTCCTTCTACGAGCAGTACTTC. Full variable domain (outside the CDR3, taken from reference TRBV2 and TRBJ2-7): EPEVTQTPSHQVTQMGQEVILRCVPISNHLYFYWYRQILGQKVEFLVSFYNNEISEKSEIFDDQFSVERPDGSNFTLKIRSTKLEDSAMYFCASSWPSTGSFYEQYFGPGTRLTVT.

The chain has TRBV6-1 and TRBJ2-7; 8 positions agree with TRBD1. In germline, CDR1 is MNHNS, CDR2 SASEGT. The CDR3 consists of 11 residues. With V trimmed by 10 bases and J by 2 bases, 1 base remained unmatched. CDR3 sequence reads: CATDRAYEQYF. The CDR3 DNA reads TGTGCCACGGACAGGGCCTACGAGCAGTACTTC.

This clone was seen a handful of times. J is TRBJ2-1 and V is TRBV15; 12 bases line up with TRBD2. This CDR3 comprises 16 residues. From germline, CDR1 is LNHNV and CDR2 YYDKDF (reference sequence). With V trimmed by 2 bases and J by 8 bases, 7 bases remained unmatched. CDR3 protein: CATSRKRLAGVDEQFF. The CDR3 DNA reads as TGTGCCACCAGCAGAAAGAGACTAGCGGGAGTCGATGAGCAGTTCTTC.

The rearrangement uses TRBV2 and TRBJ1-2; D is possibly TRBD1 (6 bases). The V gene's germline CDR1 is SNHLY and CDR2 FYNNEI. This CDR3 is 13 amino acids long. V shed 5 bases and J shed 2 bases, with 9 bases lying between them. The CDR3, as DNA: TGTGCCAGCAGTACGACAGGAAACTATGGCTACACCTTC. Translated: CASSTTGNYGYTF. Supplemented by reference TRBV2 and TRBJ1-2, the full variable domain reads EPEVTQTPSHQVTQMGQEVILRCVPISNHLYFYWYRQILGQKVEFLVSFYNNEISEKSEIFDDQFSVERPDGSNFTLKIRSTKLEDSAMYFCASSTTGNYGYTFGSGTRLTVV.

The CDR3 loop reads CASSFASGTYEQYF. CDR3 nucleotide sequence: TGTGCCAGTAGTTTCGCTAGCGGAACCTACGAGCAGTACTTC. The chain joins TRBV19 to TRBJ2-7; TRBD2 matches 7 bases. Germline CDR1 reads LNHDA; CDR2 reads SQIVND (reference sequence). V gave up 5 bases and J gave up 2 bases; unmatched junction bases: 6. This CDR3 comprises 14 residues.

The chain combines TRBV7-2 with TRBJ2-5; D is unclear. Germline lookup yields CDR1 SGHTA and CDR2 FQGNSA. The V and J ends lost 2 bases and 5 bases respectively, with 15 bases between them. The CDR3 runs to 15 residues. The CDR3 coding sequence is TGTGCCAGCAGCTTAAGGTTTAGGGTGGTTGAGACCCAGTACTTC. Residues: CASSLRFRVVETQYF.